These 12 T cell receptor beta chains originate from one sample sequenced in a study of T cell clusters in autoimmune cytopenias (dated by TCRdb to between 2018 and 2021). Sequencing took place on an Illumina MiSeq. TRB rearrangements were amplified by multiplex PCR using a touch-down protocol with TRB-A and TRB-B primer pools mixed in one tube. TCRdb reprocessed the reads and assigns one entry to each CDR3 protein sequence, leaving out DNA. The table held for this sample gives around 8,000 distinct CDR3 sequences. 30% to 40% of the sample is in the top ten clones. TRB amplification used about 230 ng of peripheral blood genomic DNA, tens of thousands of genome equivalents, per sample. These data were also filed under a second study, of T cell repertoires in aging, cancer and after chemotherapy.

What was sequenced was peripheral blood. The origin of the receptors is a human donor with an autoimmune cytopenia or autoimmune hepatitis (not recorded which).

The CDR3 loop is CAISDPAGTSGTGTGELFF. The chain carries TRBV10-3 and TRBJ2-2; TCRdb returns TRBD2, unconfirmable since there is no DNA. Germline CDR1 ENHRY, CDR2 SYGVKD. The CDR3 is made up of 19 amino acids.

The CDR3 region is CASSVAGGYNEQFF. The rearrangement joins TRBV6-4 to TRBJ2-1; TCRdb outputs TRBD2, but without DNA this stays unchecked. Germline CDR1 and CDR2: MRHNA and SNTAGT. CDR3 length: 14 residues.

This clonotype ranks as medium-sized in terms of frequency. V is TRBV6-5 and J is TRBJ2-5; the D call of TRBD2 rests on TCRdb alone, since no DNA is present to check it. The CDR3 is 15 residues long. Germline CDR1 MNHEY, CDR2 SVGAGI. This CDR3 reads CASSSLGLSQETQYF.

The rearrangement links TRBV15 to TRBJ2-2; TCRdb's D call of TRBD1 is untestable without DNA. Per germline, CDR1 LNHNV and CDR2 YYDKDF (reference sequence). The CDR3 totals 16 residues. This chain's CDR3 is CATSRDLRGNTGELFF.

This chain uses TRBV19 with TRBJ2-4. In germline, CDR1 is LNHDA, CDR2 SQIVND (reference sequence). CDR3 length: 13 residues. The CDR3 spells CASSIDRGNIQYF.

The rearrangement uses TRBV20-1 and TRBJ2-7; the TCRdb call, TRBD1, lacks DNA for checking. The CDR3 has 14 amino acids. Germline CDR1 reads DFQATT; CDR2 reads SNEGSKA (reference sequence). The CDR3 reads CSARDGTGSYEQYF.

The rearrangement uses TRBV13 and TRBJ1-2; TCRdb calls TRBD1, which cannot be checked without DNA. Germline V gene data show CDR1 as PRHDT and CDR2 as FYEKMQ (reference sequence). CDR3 length equals 18 residues. The chain's CDR3 is CASSWTGTGSSTNYGYTF. Full variable domain (outside the CDR3, taken from reference TRBV13 and TRBJ1-2): AAGVIQSPRHLIKEKRETATLKCYPIPRHDTVYWYQQGPGQDPQFLISFYEKMQSDKGSIPDRFSAQQFSDYHSELNMSSLELGDSALYFCASSWTGTGSSTNYGYTFGSGTRLTVV.

The chain employs TRBV6-5 and TRBJ1-1. CDR3 length: 15 amino acids. CDR1 and CDR2 (germline): MNHEY, SVGAGI. The CDR3 loop reads CASSELNIMGTEAFF.

The chain combines TRBV6-1 with TRBJ1-1. The CDR3 contains 13 residues. Per the germline V gene, CDR1 is MNHNS and CDR2 is SASEGT. CDR3: CASSDRKNTEAFF.

The chain recombines TRBV5-1 with TRBJ2-1; TCRdb's D call, TRBD2, is unchecked because there is no DNA. The CDR3 covers 20 residues. From germline, CDR1 is SGHRS and CDR2 YFSETQ. CDR3 loop: CASSLPEGTSGGASYNEQFF.

The rearrangement uses TRBV18 and TRBJ1-2; TCRdb's D gene call, TRBD1, goes unchecked for lack of DNA. CDR1 and CDR2 from the germline V gene are KGHSH and LQKENI. This CDR3 is 15 amino acids long. CDR3 in amino acids: CASSPQRTGGDGYTF.

The chain carries TRBV20-1 and TRBJ1-2; TCRdb selects TRBD1, and the lack of DNA leaves this call unchecked. The CDR3 length is 14 residues. Germline CDR1 reads DFQATT; CDR2 reads SNEGSKA (reference sequence). The CDR3: CSARETGGLYGYTF.